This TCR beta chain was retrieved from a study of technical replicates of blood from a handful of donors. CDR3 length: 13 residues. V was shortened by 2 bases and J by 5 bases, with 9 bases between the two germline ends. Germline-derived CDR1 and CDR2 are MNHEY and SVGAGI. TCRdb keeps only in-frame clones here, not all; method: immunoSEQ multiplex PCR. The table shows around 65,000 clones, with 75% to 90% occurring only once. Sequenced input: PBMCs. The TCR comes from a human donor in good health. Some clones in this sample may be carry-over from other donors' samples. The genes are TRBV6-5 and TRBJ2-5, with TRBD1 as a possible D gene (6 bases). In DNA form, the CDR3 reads TGTGCCAGCAGTTACCCAGGGGTGGAGACCCAGTACTTC. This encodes CASSYPGVETQYF.